This TCR beta chain was profiled in a study of vaccination and CD4 T cells after COVID-19. Overall study: The post-vaccine samples came a median approximately 72 days after dose two (range 14 to 241).

Treatment specified: approximately nine-day PBMC culture with coronavirus spike peptide pools or control peptides (ViraFEST assay). IL-2 at roughly 9.2 IU/ml and peptide pools at 9 to 10 ug/ml were added to PBMCs cultured at about 2 million per well. From germline, CDR1 is MGHRA and CDR2 YSYEKL. CDR3 length: 18 amino acids. After removal of 3 bases from V and 2 bases from J, the junction contained 14 bases not matched to a gene. Oncomine TCR Beta short-read sequencing was applied to DNA from cultured CD4+ T cells. In TCRdb, the PCR reads were re-called with MiXCR into one record per CDR3 protein. The table has about 13,000 distinct CDR3 sequences, roughly 43% seen once. To note about this clonotype: Its specificity is unknown.

This chain connects TRBV4-1 to TRBJ2-3; 7 positions match TRBD1. The receptor was derived from a human donor with COVID-19. Sequencing input: cultured CD4+ T cells from blood. The CDR3 here is CASSQIIPRGNYTDTQYF. The CDR3 coding sequence is TGCGCCAGCAGCCAGATTATCCCCAGGGGGAACTACACAGATACGCAGTATTTT.